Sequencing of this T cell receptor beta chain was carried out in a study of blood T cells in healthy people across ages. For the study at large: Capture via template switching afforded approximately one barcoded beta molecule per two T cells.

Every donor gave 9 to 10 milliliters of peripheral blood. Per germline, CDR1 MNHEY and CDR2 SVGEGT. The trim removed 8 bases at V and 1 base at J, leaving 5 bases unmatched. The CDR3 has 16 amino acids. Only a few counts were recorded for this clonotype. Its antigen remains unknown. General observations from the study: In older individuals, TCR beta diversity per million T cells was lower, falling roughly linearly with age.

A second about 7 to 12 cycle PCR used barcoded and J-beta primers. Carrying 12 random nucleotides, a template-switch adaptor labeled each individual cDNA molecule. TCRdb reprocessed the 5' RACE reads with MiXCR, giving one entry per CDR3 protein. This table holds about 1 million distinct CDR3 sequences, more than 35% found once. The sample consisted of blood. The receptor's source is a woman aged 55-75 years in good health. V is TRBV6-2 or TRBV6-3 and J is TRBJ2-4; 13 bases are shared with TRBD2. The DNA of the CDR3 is TGTGCCAGCCGACTAGCGGGAGGAGGGGCCAAAAACATTCAGTACTTC. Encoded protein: CASRLAGGGAKNIQYF.